A selection of T cell receptor beta chains follows, all from one sample in a study of CD8 T cells in Susac syndrome. TCRdb re-called the immunoSEQ multiplex PCR reads through MiXCR, storing one row per CDR3 protein. This sample has approximately 140,000 distinct CDR3 sequences, with 94% found just once. The sequenced material came from CD8+ T cells from PBMCs. Receptor source: a human donor in good health. Both conserved end residues are part of each CDR3. The D gene is left open where the match is weak. Some rows have no size entry. The others give once, few or many, or a class for an expanded clone.

TRBD2	TRBV6-2/TRBV6-3	TRBJ2-7	NA	CASKPSGRFYEQYF	TGTGCCAGCAAGCCTAGCGGGAGGTTCTACGAGCAGTACTTC
NA	TRBV7-2	TRBJ2-3	NA	CASSLGVWQYF	TGTGCCAGCAGCCTGGGGGTATGGCAGTATTTT
NA	TRBV9	TRBJ2-5	NA	CASSAHSGPETQYF	TGTGCCAGCAGCGCTCATAGCGGACCAGAGACCCAGTACTTC
NA	TRBV30	TRBJ1-2	NA	CAWSVPGYGYTF	TGTGCCTGGAGTGTACCCGGCTATGGCTACACCTTC
TRBD1	TRBV27	TRBJ2-1	NA	CASSLKVTGTVSDEQFF	TGTGCCAGCAGTCTCAAAGTTACCGGGACAGTTTCCGATGAGCAGTTCTTC
NA	TRBV13	TRBJ2-7	NA	CASSLGQGFDEQYF	TGTGCCAGCAGCTTAGGACAGGGTTTCGACGAGCAGTACTTC
TRBD2	TRBV2	TRBJ2-5	NA	CASSGGLASVQETQYF	TGTGCCAGCAGTGGAGGACTAGCGAGCGTCCAAGAGACCCAGTACTTC
NA	TRBV30	TRBJ2-1	NA	CAWSIGHDEQFF	TGTGCCTGGAGTATAGGACATGATGAGCAGTTCTTC
NA	TRBV15	TRBJ2-6	NA	CATSREAGANVLTF	TGTGCCACCAGCAGAGAAGCTGGGGCCAACGTCCTGACTTTC
NA	TRBV20-1	TRBJ2-1	NA	CSGRGYGTVDYNEQFF	TGCAGTGGTAGAGGGTACGGGACCGTTGATTACAATGAGCAGTTCTTC
TRBD2	TRBV7-8	TRBJ2-7	NA	CASSYRTSGYEQYF	TGTGCCAGCAGCTATAGGACTAGCGGTTACGAGCAGTACTTC
NA	TRBV12-3/TRBV12-4	TRBJ2-7	NA	CASSSAGTSGNEQYF	TGTGCCAGCAGTTCCGCCGGGACATCTGGGAACGAGCAGTACTTC
NA	TRBV29-1	TRBJ2-6	NA	CSVVGLSSGANVLTF	TGCAGCGTTGTGGGTTTGAGCTCTGGGGCCAACGTCCTGACTTTC
NA	TRBV5-6	TRBJ2-1	NA	CASSLVSPYNEQFF	TGTGCCAGCAGCTTGGTAAGCCCCTACAATGAGCAGTTCTTC
TRBD2	TRBV5-8	TRBJ2-3	once	CASSIGLAGDTQYF	TGTGCCAGCAGCATTGGACTAGCGGGAGATACGCAGTATTTT
TRBD1	TRBV27	TRBJ2-7	NA	CASSLNPGGYEQYF	TGTGCCAGCAGTTTAAATCCAGGGGGCTACGAGCAGTACTTC
TRBD2	TRBV9	TRBJ2-7	NA	CASSDSGSAPNEQYF	TGTGCCAGCAGCGATAGCGGGAGCGCCCCTAATGAGCAGTACTTC
TRBD1	TRBV4-3	TRBJ2-7	once	CASSQDHQPPGTGYEQYF	TGCGCCAGCAGCCAAGATCATCAACCCCCCGGGACAGGTTACGAGCAGTACTTC
NA	TRBV11-2	TRBJ2-3	NA	CASSPGTPDTQYF	TGTGCCAGCAGCCCCGGGACTCCAGATACGCAGTATTTT
TRBD1	TRBV27	TRBJ2-7	NA	CASSVPGTGFYEQYF	TGTGCCAGCAGCGTACCCGGGACAGGGTTCTACGAGCAGTACTTC
TRBD2	TRBV29-1	TRBJ2-1	NA	CSVDFPGTSVPYNEQFF	TGCAGCGTTGATTTCCCCGGGACTAGCGTACCCTACAATGAGCAGTTCTTC
NA	TRBV6-2/TRBV6-3	TRBJ2-1	NA	CASSYASSLSNEQFF	TGTGCCAGCAGTTACGCCTCTAGCCTATCCAATGAGCAGTTCTTC
NA	TRBV4-1	TRBJ2-1	NA	CASSVILQSYNEQFF	TGCGCCAGCAGCGTTATACTCCAATCCTACAATGAGCAGTTCTTC
NA	TRBV28	TRBJ2-1	NA	CASIGGVGTYNEQFF	TGTGCCAGCATAGGTGGGGTCGGCACCTACAATGAGCAGTTCTTC
NA	TRBV9	TRBJ1-2	NA	CASTGGRYYGYTF	TGTGCCAGCACCGGGGGCAGATACTATGGCTACACCTTC
NA	TRBV18	TRBJ2-1	NA	CASSPRVDEQFF	TGTGCCAGCTCACCACGGGTGGATGAGCAGTTCTTC
NA	TRBV27	TRBJ2-1	NA	CASSFANSYNEQFF	TGTGCCAGCAGTTTTGCCAACTCCTACAATGAGCAGTTCTTC
NA	TRBV29-1	TRBJ2-1	NA	CSVELETPNEQFF	TGCAGCGTTGAACTCGAGACCCCCAATGAGCAGTTCTTC
NA	TRBV28	TRBJ1-5	NA	CASSLSPSNQPQHF	TGTGCCAGCAGTTTATCCCCCAGCAATCAGCCCCAGCATTTT
NA	TRBV29-1	TRBJ2-3	NA	CSVRGTDTQYF	TGCAGCGTTCGGGGGACAGATACGCAGTATTTT
NA	TRBV28	TRBJ1-1	NA	CASSLRGKDTEAFF	TGTGCCAGCAGTTTACGGGGGAAGGACACTGAAGCTTTCTTT
NA	TRBV9	TRBJ2-1	NA	CASSVEGLSPNEQFF	TGTGCCAGCAGCGTAGAGGGACTCTCTCCAAATGAGCAGTTCTTC
NA	TRBV30	TRBJ2-7	NA	CAWTVSGGAKFYEQYF	TGTGCCTGGACGGTCTCGGGCGGGGCCAAGTTCTACGAGCAGTACTTC
TRBD1	TRBV28	TRBJ2-7	NA	CASSFGQVSYEQYF	TGTGCCAGCAGTTTTGGACAGGTGTCCTACGAGCAGTACTTC
NA	TRBV12-3/TRBV12-4	TRBJ1-1	NA	CASSLRISEAFF	TGTGCCAGCAGTTTAAGGATCTCGGAAGCTTTCTTT
NA	TRBV4-1	TRBJ1-1	NA	CASSQFTEAFF	TGCGCCAGCAGCCAGTTCACTGAAGCTTTCTTT
TRBD2	TRBV3-1	TRBJ2-7	NA	CASSHGLATYEQYF	TGTGCCAGCAGTCACGGACTAGCTACCTACGAGCAGTACTTC
TRBD1	TRBV29-1	TRBJ1-1	NA	CSVRTGAGRNTEAFF	TGCAGCGTCCGTACAGGGGCGGGGCGGAACACTGAAGCTTTCTTT
NA	TRBV27	TRBJ1-1	NA	CASSLGLADTEAFF	TGTGCCAGCAGTTTAGGGTTGGCAGACACTGAAGCTTTCTTT
NA	TRBV3-1	TRBJ2-7	NA	CASSQESSYEQYF	TGTGCCAGCAGCCAAGAGTCAAGCTACGAGCAGTACTTC
NA	TRBV12-3/TRBV12-4	TRBJ1-1	NA	CASNFDGGGTEAFF	TGTGCCAGCAACTTTGACGGTGGTGGCACTGAAGCTTTCTTT
NA	TRBV9	TRBJ1-1	once	CASSVSGGGTEAFF	TGTGCCAGCAGCGTCTCGGGGGGTGGGACTGAAGCTTTCTTT
NA	TRBV5-1	TRBJ2-7	NA	CASSLGQVEDEQYF	TGCGCCAGCAGCTTGGGACAGGTGGAGGACGAGCAGTACTTC
NA	TRBV6-5	TRBJ1-4	NA	CASSTGSQKLFF	TGTGCCAGCAGTACAGGGTCTCAAAAACTGTTTTTT
TRBD2	TRBV27	TRBJ2-3	NA	CASSSRLAGAADTQYF	TGTGCCAGCAGCTCTCGACTAGCGGGAGCGGCAGATACGCAGTATTTT
TRBD1	TRBV9	TRBJ1-1	once	CASSALGQGNTEAFF	TGTGCCAGCAGCGCTCTGGGACAGGGGAACACTGAAGCTTTCTTT
NA	TRBV7-8	TRBJ2-1	NA	CASSWGHSDEQFF	TGTGCCAGCAGCTGGGGACACTCGGATGAGCAGTTCTTC